Following are 26 T cell receptor beta chains from one sample sequenced in a study of shared clonotypes between healthy human individuals. Measured with immunoSEQ multiplex PCR; TCRdb has only the in-frame clones, and not every one. The sample holds about 1 million clones, 65% to 80% seen once. The sequenced sample was memory CD4+ T cells sorted from blood. Subset here: CD45RA-negative fraction. All receptors come from a man aged 18-30 years in good health.

This clone has just one count. V is TRBV7-2 and J is TRBJ2-3; D gene unclear. The germline V and J ends were trimmed by 10 bases and 4 bases, with 12 bases remaining between them. CDR3 length: 12 residues. Germline V gives CDR1 SGHTA, CDR2 FQGNSA. CDR3 sequence (DNA): TGTGCCACCGGTCGGTTTGCAGATACGCAGTATTTT. Its protein is CATGRFADTQYF.

The chain employs TRBV4-3 and TRBJ2-3; no clear D. CDR1 is LGHNA, CDR2 YSLEER, per germline. The CDR3 runs to 13 residues. Trimming took off 1 base at V and 3 bases at J, with 5 bases between the two ends. The CDR3, as DNA: TGCGCCAGCAGCCAAGTTCTGACAGATACGCAGTATTTT. It codes for CASSQVLTDTQYF.

The chain links TRBV5-1 to TRBJ1-4; no firm D call. Germline assignment: CDR1 SGHRS and CDR2 YFSETQ. The V end was cut by 10 bases, the J end by 8 bases, with 6 bases between. The length of the CDR3 is 9 residues. In nucleotides, the CDR3 is TGCGCCGATAAGGAAAAACTGTTTTTT. This codes for CADKEKLFF.

There are many counts of this clone. In the same sample, other DNA sequences code for this CDR3. V is TRBV5-1 and J is TRBJ1-1, with D maybe TRBD1 (6 bases). CDR3 length: 14 amino acids. Germline V gene lookup returns CDR1 SGHRS and CDR2 YFSETQ. V was trimmed by 3 bases and J by 1 base, leaving 10 bases between them. This CDR3 reads CASSSGQPNTEAFF. In DNA form, the CDR3 reads TGCGCCAGCAGCTCAGGACAGCCGAACACTGAAGCTTTCTTT.

The chain couples TRBV6-6 to TRBJ1-1; D uncertain. CDR3 length equals 14 residues. Germline assignment: CDR1 MNHNY and CDR2 SVGAGI (reference sequence). V was cut by 7 bases and J by 0 bases, with 12 bases left in between. The CDR3 reads CASKPAAMNTEAFF. The CDR3 DNA reads TGTGCCAGCAAGCCAGCTGCTATGAACACTGAAGCTTTCTTT.

This clone occurred once. The J gene is TRBJ2-1, the V gene TRBV5-1; D is perhaps TRBD2 (5 bases). The CDR3 has 17 residues. Germline V lookup: CDR1 SGHRS, CDR2 YFSETQ. V shed 0 bases and J shed 0 bases, with 13 bases lying between them. CDR3 sequence reads: CASSLAVMGSSYNEQFF. In DNA form, the CDR3 reads TGCGCCAGCAGCTTGGCGGTCATGGGGAGCTCCTACAATGAGCAGTTCTTC.

The V call is TRBV2, the J call TRBJ2-5, with 12 bases matching TRBD2. Germline values: CDR1 SNHLY, CDR2 FYNNEI. CDR3 length equals 17 residues. The J segment lost 5 bases and the V segment lost 3 bases, leaving 10 bases of the junction unmatched. Here the CDR3 reads CASSESPSGGAKETQYF. The CDR3, as DNA: TGTGCCAGCAGTGAGTCCCCTAGCGGGGGGGCCAAGGAGACCCAGTACTTC.

The chain links TRBV18 to TRBJ1-2; D is unclear. The germline gives CDR1 KGHSH, CDR2 LQKENI. The CDR3 is 15 residues long. The germline V and J ends were trimmed by 0 bases and 4 bases, with 12 bases remaining between them. For the CDR3, the DNA is TGTGCCAGCTCACCACCGGGTGGTCGGGGCTATGGCTACACCTTC. Protein: CASSPPGGRGYGYTF.

The CDR3 coding sequence is TGTGCCTGGGGTAGGGACAGCTTGGAAGCTTTCTTT. The encoded protein is CAWGRDSLEAFF. This chain joins TRBV30 and TRBJ1-1, with 7 bases aligning to TRBD1. The CDR3 has 12 amino acids. V gave up 5 bases and J gave up 8 bases; unmatched junction bases: 8. The germline CDR1 and CDR2 sequences are GTSNPN and SVGIG (reference sequence).

The chain has TRBV6-5 and TRBJ2-5; possibly TRBD2 for D (7 bases). The germline V and J ends were trimmed by 11 bases and 4 bases, with 17 bases remaining between them. The CDR3 is 13 residues long. CDR1 and CDR2 (germline): MNHEY, SVGAGI. Here the CDR3 reads CASQGGDRETQYF. CDR3 nucleotide sequence: TGTGCCTCTCAAGGGGGGGACCGAGAGACCCAGTACTTC.

With respect to this clone: The identical CDR3 is also encoded by other nucleotide sequences in the sample. V usage is TRBV5-1 and J usage is TRBJ2-7, with 8 bases fitting TRBD1. Germline lookup yields CDR1 SGHRS and CDR2 YFSETQ. The CDR3 is 12 amino acids. J gave up 4 bases and V 4 bases, and 1 base lay outside the gene matches. CDR3 in amino acids: CASSRTGYEQYF. In nucleotides, the CDR3 is TGCGCCAGCAGCAGGACAGGGTACGAGCAGTACTTC.

The J gene is TRBJ1-4, the V gene TRBV11-2, with D perhaps matching TRBD1 (6 bases). Trimming pared 5 bases from V and 3 bases from J, leaving 10 bases between. Germline CDR1 and CDR2: SGHAT and FQNNGV. This CDR3 is 14 amino acids long. The CDR3 sequence: CASSPQGPNEKLFF. In DNA form, the CDR3 reads TGTGCCAGCAGCCCCCAGGGGCCTAATGAAAAACTGTTTTTT. The variable domain in full, completed from reference TRBV11-2 and TRBJ1-4, reads EAGVAQSPRYKIIEKRQSVAFWCNPISGHATLYWYQQILGQGPKLLIQFQNNGVVDDSQLPKDRFSAERLKGVDSTLKIQPAKLEDSAVYLCASSPQGPNEKLFFGSGTQLSVL.

The rearrangement uses TRBV6-5 and TRBJ2-7; 8 positions agree with TRBD1. The CDR3 is made up of 16 amino acids. J was trimmed by 2 bases and V by 3 bases; bases with no gene match: 9. Per germline, CDR1 MNHEY and CDR2 SVGAGI. CDR3 sequence reads: CASSYSTGQATYEQYF. Written as DNA, the CDR3 is TGTGCCAGCAGTTATTCCACGGGACAGGCGACCTACGAGCAGTACTTC.

This clone has more than one count but fewer than ten. The gene calls are TRBV29-1 and TRBJ1-2; D uncertain. V lost 7 bases and J 8 bases, leaving 14 bases between the germline ends. The CDR3 sequence is 11 residues long. Germline V lookup: CDR1 SQVTM, CDR2 ANQGSEA. The CDR3 reads CSGRTELGYTF. The CDR3 DNA reads TGCAGCGGCCGGACGGAGCTCGGCTACACCTTC.

The V call is TRBV20-1, the J call TRBJ2-5; D call uncertain. CDR1 DFQATT and CDR2 SNEGSKA come from the germline V gene (reference sequence). Trimming took 7 bases from V and 2 from J, leaving 8 bases between them. The CDR3 contains 11 residues. CDR3 sequence: CSVEHQETQYF. CDR3 DNA sequence: TGCAGTGTCGAACATCAAGAGACCCAGTACTTC.

The chain employs TRBV5-8 and TRBJ2-5; D call uncertain. CDR1 is SGHTS, CDR2 YDEGEE, per germline. The V and J ends lost 1 base and 1 base respectively, with 5 bases between them. The CDR3 has 13 residues. The chain's CDR3 is CASSLRSQETQYF. CDR3 nucleotides: TGTGCCAGCAGCTTGCGGAGCCAAGAGACCCAGTACTTC.

The CDR3 coding sequence is TGTGCCAGCAGCACGCTAGAGGCCGGAGATACGCAGTATTTT. As protein: CASSTLEAGDTQYF. The V gene is TRBV6-6, the J gene TRBJ2-3; D uncertain. Per the germline V gene, CDR1 is MNHNY and CDR2 is SVGAGI (reference sequence). V was pared by 6 bases and J by 5 bases, with 15 bases between. The length of the CDR3 is 14 residues.

This sequence joins TRBV29-1 and TRBJ2-5; D gene uncertain. This CDR3 has 13 residues. Between the trimmed V and J ends, which lost 2 bases and 4 bases, there was a span of 11 bases. Per the germline V gene, CDR1 is SQVTM and CDR2 is ANQGSEA. The CDR3 loop is CSVEWGFGETQYF. The CDR3 DNA sequence: TGCAGCGTTGAATGGGGTTTTGGAGAGACCCAGTACTTC.

The chain recombines TRBV30 with TRBJ2-5; 7 bases agree with TRBD2. Per the germline V gene, CDR1 is GTSNPN and CDR2 is SVGIG (reference sequence). Unmatched junction bases numbered 10, after V lost 2 bases and J lost 7 bases. The CDR3 contains 14 residues. Here the CDR3 DNA reads TGTGCCTGGAGTCCGACTAGCACGGGGGGGACCCAGTACTTC. Translated, it gives CAWSPTSTGGTQYF.

The CDR3 coding sequence is TGCAGTGCTAGCCTTACCGGGGAGCTGTTTTTT. Amino acid sequence: CSASLTGELFF. V and J are TRBV20-1 and TRBJ2-2, with D uncertain. The V and J ends lost 3 bases and 5 bases respectively, with 4 bases between them. Looked up from germline, CDR1 is DFQATT and CDR2 is SNEGSKA (reference sequence). The CDR3 extends over 11 amino acids.

This clone was observed once. This chain joins TRBV11-2 and TRBJ2-7; perhaps TRBD2 as D (5 bases). CDR1 is SGHAT, CDR2 FQNNGV, per germline. CDR3 length: 16 residues. V was cut by 4 bases and J by 2 bases, with 18 bases left in between. CDR3 protein: CASSSGDRDGTYEQYF. The CDR3 nucleotides are TGTGCCAGCAGCTCGGGCGACCGAGACGGGACCTACGAGCAGTACTTC.

The J gene is TRBJ2-6, the V gene TRBV14, with TRBD1 identical over 7 bases. CDR1 is SGHDN and CDR2 is FVKESK in the germline V gene. The CDR3 runs to 17 residues. Trimming cost V 5 bases and J 0 bases; bases outside gene matches: 7. CDR3 nucleotide sequence: TGTGCCAGCAGCTCTCGACAGGGATTCTCTGGGGCCAACGTCCTGACTTTC. This translates into CASSSRQGFSGANVLTF.

The chain is built from TRBV9 and TRBJ1-4, with 8 bases aligning to TRBD1. J gave up 8 bases and V 4 bases, and 16 bases lay outside the gene matches. Germline CDR1 is SGDLS and CDR2 is YYNGEE. This CDR3 region has 17 residues. The chain's CDR3 is CASSRGTGGSPGEKLFF. The CDR3 DNA follows: TGTGCCAGCAGCCGAGGGACAGGTGGTTCCCCGGGGGAAAAACTGTTTTTT.

This clone was counted once. The rearrangement links TRBV27 to TRBJ2-4, with D perhaps matching TRBD1 (5 bases). The V and J ends lost 3 bases and 3 bases respectively, with 15 bases between them. Germline CDR1 is MNHEY and CDR2 is SMNVEV (reference sequence). The CDR3 sequence is 16 residues long. The CDR3 loop reads CASSLLVRVDKNIQYF. The CDR3 DNA reads as TGTGCCAGCAGTTTGCTTGTCAGGGTTGACAAAAACATTCAGTACTTC.

Here the CDR3 DNA reads TGTGCCAGCTCACCACTACTAGCGGGGGGGCCCTCTGAGACCCAGTACTTC. This gives the protein CASSPLLAGGPSETQYF. The rearrangement joins TRBV18 to TRBJ2-5; 13 positions agree with TRBD2. Germline CDR1 and CDR2: KGHSH and LQKENI. This CDR3 contains 17 residues. V lost 1 base to trimming and J lost 5 bases; unmatched junction nucleotides: 7.

This clone was picked up one time. This chain connects TRBV10-3 to TRBJ1-1; no firm D call. This CDR3 is built from 13 residues. Germline CDR1 ENHRY, CDR2 SYGVKD. The V end lost 5 bases, the J end lost 1 base, and 8 bases lay between the germline ends. CDR3 nucleotides: TGTGCCATCAGTCCGGACCAGAACACTGAAGCTTTCTTT. Protein: CAISPDQNTEAFF.